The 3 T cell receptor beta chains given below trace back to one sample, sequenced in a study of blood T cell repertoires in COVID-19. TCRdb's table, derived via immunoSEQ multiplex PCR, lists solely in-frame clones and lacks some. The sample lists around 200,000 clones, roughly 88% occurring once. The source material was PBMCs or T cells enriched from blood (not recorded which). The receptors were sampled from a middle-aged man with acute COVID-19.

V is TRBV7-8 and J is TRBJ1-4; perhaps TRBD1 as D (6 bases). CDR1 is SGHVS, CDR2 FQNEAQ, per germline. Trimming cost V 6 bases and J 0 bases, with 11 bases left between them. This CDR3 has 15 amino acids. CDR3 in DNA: TGTGCCAGCAGACAGGGTACTGCAACTAATGAAAAACTGTTTTTT. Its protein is CASRQGTATNEKLFF.

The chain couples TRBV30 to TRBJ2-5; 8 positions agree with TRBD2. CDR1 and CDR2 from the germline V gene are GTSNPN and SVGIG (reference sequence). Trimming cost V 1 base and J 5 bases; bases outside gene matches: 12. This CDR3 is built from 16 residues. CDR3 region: CAWSGASGSTRETQYF. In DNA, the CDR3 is TGTGCCTGGAGTGGAGCAAGCGGGAGTACTCGGGAGACCCAGTACTTC.

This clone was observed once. CDR3: CASRPWGEANVLTF. In DNA, the CDR3 is TGTGCCAGTAGACCCTGGGGGGAGGCCAACGTCCTGACTTTC. The gene calls are TRBV19 and TRBJ2-6; TRBD2 might be the D (6 bases). Trimming took off 6 bases at V and 6 bases at J, with 12 bases between the two ends. From germline, CDR1 is LNHDA and CDR2 SQIVND (reference sequence). The CDR3 totals 14 residues.